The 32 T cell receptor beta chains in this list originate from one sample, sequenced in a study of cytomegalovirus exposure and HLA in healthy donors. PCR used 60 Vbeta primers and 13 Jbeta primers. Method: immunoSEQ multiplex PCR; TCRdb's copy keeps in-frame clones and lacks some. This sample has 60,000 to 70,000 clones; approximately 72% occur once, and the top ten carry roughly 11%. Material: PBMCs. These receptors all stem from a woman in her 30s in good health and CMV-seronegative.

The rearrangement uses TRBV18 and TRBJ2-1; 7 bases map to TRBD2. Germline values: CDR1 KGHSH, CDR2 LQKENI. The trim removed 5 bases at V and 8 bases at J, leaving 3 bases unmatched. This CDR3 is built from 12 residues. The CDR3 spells CASSSGGDEQFF. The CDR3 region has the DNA TGTGCCAGCTCATCTGGGGGGGATGAGCAGTTCTTC.

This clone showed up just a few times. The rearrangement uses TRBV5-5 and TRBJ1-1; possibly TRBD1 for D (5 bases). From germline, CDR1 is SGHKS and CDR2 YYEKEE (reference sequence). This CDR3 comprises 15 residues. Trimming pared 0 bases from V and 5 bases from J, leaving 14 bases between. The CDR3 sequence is CASSLGHGGWTEAFF. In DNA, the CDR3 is TGTGCCAGCAGCTTGGGTCACGGGGGATGGACTGAAGCTTTCTTT.

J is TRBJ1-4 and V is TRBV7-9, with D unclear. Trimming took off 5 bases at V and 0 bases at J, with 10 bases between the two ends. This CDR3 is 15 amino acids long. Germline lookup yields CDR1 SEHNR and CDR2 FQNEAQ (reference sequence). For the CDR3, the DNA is TGTGCCAGCAGCCCGAGTCTGGCAACTAATGAAAAACTGTTTTTT. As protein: CASSPSLATNEKLFF.

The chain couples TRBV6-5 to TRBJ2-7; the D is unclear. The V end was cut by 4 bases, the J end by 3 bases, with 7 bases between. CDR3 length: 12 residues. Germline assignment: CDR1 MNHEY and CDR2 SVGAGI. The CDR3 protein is CASSSSIYEQYF. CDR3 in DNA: TGTGCCAGCAGTTCCTCTATCTACGAGCAGTACTTC.

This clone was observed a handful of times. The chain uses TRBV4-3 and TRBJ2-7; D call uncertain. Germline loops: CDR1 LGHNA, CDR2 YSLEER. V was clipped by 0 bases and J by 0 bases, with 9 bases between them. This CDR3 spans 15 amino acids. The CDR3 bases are TGCGCCAGCAGCCAAGATACGGTCAACTCCTACGAGCAGTACTTC. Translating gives CASSQDTVNSYEQYF.

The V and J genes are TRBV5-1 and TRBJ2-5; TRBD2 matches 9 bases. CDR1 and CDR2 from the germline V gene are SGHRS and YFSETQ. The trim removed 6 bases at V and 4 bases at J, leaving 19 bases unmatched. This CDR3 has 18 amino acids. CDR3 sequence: CASTPVAGGGAGRETQYF. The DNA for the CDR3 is TGCGCCAGCACCCCGGTCGCGGGAGGGGGGGCCGGTCGAGAGACCCAGTACTTC.

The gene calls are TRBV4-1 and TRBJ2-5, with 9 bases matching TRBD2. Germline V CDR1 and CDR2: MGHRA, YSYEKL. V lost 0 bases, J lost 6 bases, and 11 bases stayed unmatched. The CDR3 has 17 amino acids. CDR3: CASSQELGGGAEKTQYF. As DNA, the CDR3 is TGCGCCAGCAGCCAAGAATTAGGCGGGGGGGCCGAGAAGACCCAGTACTTC.

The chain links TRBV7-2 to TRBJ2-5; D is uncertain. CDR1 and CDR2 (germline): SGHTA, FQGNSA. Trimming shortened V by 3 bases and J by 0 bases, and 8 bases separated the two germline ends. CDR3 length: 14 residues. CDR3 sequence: CASSLGSYQETQYF. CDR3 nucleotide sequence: TGTGCCAGCAGCTTGGGCAGCTACCAAGAGACCCAGTACTTC. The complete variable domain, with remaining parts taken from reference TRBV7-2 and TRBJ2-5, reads GAGVSQSPSNKVTEKGKDVELRCDPISGHTALYWYRQSLGQGLEFLIYFQGNSAPDKSGLPSDRFSAERTGGSVSTLTIQRTQQEDSAVYLCASSLGSYQETQYFGPGTRLLVL.

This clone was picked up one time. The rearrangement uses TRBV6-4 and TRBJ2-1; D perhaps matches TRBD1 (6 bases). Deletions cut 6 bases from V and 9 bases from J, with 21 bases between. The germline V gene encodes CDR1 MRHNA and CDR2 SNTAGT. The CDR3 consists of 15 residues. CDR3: CASSRSTGTISEQFF. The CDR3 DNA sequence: TGTGCCAGCAGCCGATCGACAGGCACCATTAGTGAGCAGTTCTTC.

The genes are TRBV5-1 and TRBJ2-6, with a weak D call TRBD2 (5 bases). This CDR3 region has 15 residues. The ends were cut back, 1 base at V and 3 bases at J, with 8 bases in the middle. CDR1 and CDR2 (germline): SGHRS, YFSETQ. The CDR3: CASSLSGSGANVLTF. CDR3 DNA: TGCGCCAGCAGCTTGTCTGGGAGTGGGGCCAACGTCCTGACTTTC.

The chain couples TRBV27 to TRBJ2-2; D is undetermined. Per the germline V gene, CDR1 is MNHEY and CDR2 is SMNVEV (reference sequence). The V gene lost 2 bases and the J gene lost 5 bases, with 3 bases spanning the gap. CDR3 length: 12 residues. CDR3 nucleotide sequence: TGTGCCAGCAGTTTACGTACCGGGGAGCTGTTTTTT. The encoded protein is CASSLRTGELFF.

The CDR3 nucleotides are TGTGCCAGCAGCCAAGATCTACCAGATACGCAGTATTTT. It encodes CASSQDLPDTQYF. V is TRBV14 and J is TRBJ2-3; D uncertain. The CDR3 contains 13 residues. CDR1 is SGHDN and CDR2 is FVKESK in the germline V gene. Trimming took 0 bases from V and 4 from J, leaving 5 bases between them.

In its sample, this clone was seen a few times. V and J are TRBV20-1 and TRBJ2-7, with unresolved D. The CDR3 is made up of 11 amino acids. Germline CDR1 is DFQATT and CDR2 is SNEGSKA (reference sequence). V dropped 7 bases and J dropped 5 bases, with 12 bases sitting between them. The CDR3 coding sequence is TGCAGTGGCCAGGCCCAGGACGAGCAGTACTTC. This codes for CSGQAQDEQYF.

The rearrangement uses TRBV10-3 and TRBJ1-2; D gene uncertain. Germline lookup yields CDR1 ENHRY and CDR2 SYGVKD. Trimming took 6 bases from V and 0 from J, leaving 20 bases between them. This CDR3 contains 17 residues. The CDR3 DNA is TGTGCCATCAGAGGTATAGCTGACGGATCAGCTAACTATGGCTACACCTTC. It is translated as CAIRGIADGSANYGYTF.

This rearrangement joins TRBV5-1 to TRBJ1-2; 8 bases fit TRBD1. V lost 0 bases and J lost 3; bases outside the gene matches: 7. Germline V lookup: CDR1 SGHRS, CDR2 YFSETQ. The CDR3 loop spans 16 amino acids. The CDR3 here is CASSLAAGGYDYGYTF. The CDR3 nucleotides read TGCGCCAGCAGCTTGGCGGCAGGGGGCTATGACTATGGCTACACCTTC.

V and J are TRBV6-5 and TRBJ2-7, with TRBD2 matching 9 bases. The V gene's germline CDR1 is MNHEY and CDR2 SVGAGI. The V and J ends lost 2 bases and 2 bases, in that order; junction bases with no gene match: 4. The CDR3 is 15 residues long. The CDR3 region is CASSYGASGTYEQYF. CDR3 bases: TGTGCCAGCAGTTACGGAGCTAGCGGGACCTACGAGCAGTACTTC.

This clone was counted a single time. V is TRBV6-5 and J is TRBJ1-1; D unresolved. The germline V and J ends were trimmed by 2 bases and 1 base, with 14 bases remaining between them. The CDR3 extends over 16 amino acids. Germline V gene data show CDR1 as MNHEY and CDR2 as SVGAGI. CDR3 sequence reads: CASSYNTRGGNTEAFF. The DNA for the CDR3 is TGTGCCAGCAGTTACAACACCCGGGGAGGGAACACTGAAGCTTTCTTT.

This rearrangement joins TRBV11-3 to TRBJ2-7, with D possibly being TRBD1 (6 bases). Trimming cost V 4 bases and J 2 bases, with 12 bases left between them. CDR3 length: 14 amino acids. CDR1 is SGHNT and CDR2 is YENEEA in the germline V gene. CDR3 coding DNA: TGTGCCAGCAGCTCTACAGGGTCCCCCTACGAGCAGTACTTC. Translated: CASSSTGSPYEQYF.

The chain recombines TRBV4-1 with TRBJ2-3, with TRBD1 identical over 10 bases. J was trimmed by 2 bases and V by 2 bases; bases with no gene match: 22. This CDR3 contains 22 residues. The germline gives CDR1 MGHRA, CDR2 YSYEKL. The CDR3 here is CASSQPLTGGGMVGSNTDTQYF. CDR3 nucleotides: TGCGCCAGCAGCCAACCCTTGACAGGGGGCGGGATGGTGGGATCAAACACAGATACGCAGTATTTT.

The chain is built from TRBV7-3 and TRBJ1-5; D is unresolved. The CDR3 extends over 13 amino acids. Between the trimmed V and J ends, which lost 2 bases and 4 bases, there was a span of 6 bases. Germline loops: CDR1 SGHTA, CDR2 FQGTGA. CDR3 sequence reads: CASSLSENQPQHF. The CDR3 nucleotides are TGTGCCAGCAGCTTATCCGAGAATCAGCCCCAGCATTTT.

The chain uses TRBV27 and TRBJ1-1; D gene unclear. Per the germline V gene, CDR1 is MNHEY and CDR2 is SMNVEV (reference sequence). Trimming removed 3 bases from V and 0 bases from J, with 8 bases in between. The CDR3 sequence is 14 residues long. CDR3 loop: CASSFRRLNTEAFF. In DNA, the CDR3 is TGTGCCAGCAGTTTCCGTCGGTTGAACACTGAAGCTTTCTTT.

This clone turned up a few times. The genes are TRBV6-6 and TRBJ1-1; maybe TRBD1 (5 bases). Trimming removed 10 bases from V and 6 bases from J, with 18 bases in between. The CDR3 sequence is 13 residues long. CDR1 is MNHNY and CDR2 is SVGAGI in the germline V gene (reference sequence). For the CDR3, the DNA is TGTGCCACCTGGGAGAGGAGGGGTCCTGAAGCTTTCTTT. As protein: CATWERRGPEAFF.

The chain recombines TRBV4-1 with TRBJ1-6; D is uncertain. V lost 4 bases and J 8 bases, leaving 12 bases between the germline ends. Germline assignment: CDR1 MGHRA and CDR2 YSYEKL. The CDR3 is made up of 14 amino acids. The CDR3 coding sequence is TGCGCCAGCAGCCCGGGATTTCTATATTCACCCCTCCACTTT. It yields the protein CASSPGFLYSPLHF.

The CDR3 coding sequence is TGTGCCAGCAGGCCAGGGACAGGACGTGAGCAGTACTTC. Amino acid sequence: CASRPGTGREQYF. This chain links TRBV28 with TRBJ2-7; the match to TRBD1 covers 8 bases. Germline CDR1 and CDR2: MDHEN and SYDVKM. V dropped 6 bases and J dropped 7; count of bases not matched to a gene: 8. This CDR3 spans 13 amino acids. The full variable domain, with the rest looked up from reference TRBV28 and TRBJ2-7, is DVKVTQSSRYLVKRTGEKVFLECVQDMDHENMFWYRQDPGLGLRLIYFSYDVKMKEKGDIPEGYSVSREKKERFSLILESASTNQTSMYLCASRPGTGREQYFGPGTRLTVT.

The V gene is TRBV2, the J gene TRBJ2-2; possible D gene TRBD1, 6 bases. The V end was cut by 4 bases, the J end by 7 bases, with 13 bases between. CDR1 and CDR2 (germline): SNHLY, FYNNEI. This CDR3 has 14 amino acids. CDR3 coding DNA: TGTGCCAGCAGTGGGCAGGGGCACGACGGGGAGCTGTTTTTT. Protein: CASSGQGHDGELFF.

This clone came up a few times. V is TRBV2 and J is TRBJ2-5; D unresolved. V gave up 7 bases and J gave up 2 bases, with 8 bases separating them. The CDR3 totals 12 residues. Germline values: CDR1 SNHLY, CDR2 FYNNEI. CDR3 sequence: CASNGFQETQYF. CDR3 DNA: TGTGCCAGCAATGGCTTTCAAGAGACCCAGTACTTC.

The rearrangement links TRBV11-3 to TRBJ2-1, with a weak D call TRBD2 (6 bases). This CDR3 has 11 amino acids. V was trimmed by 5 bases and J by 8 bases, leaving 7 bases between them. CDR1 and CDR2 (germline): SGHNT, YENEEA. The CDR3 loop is CASSRDYEQFF. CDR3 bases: TGTGCCAGCAGCCGGGACTATGAGCAGTTCTTC.

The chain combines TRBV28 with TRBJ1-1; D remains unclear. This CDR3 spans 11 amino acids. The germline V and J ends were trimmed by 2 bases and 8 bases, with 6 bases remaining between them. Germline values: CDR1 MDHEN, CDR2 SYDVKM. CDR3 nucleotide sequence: TGTGCCAGCAGTTTAGGTACAGAAGCTTTCTTT. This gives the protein CASSLGTEAFF.

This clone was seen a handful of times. The CDR3 loop is CAIRGDRGGSPLHF. Written as DNA, the CDR3 is TGTGCCATCAGGGGGGACAGGGGAGGTTCACCCCTCCACTTT. The V call is TRBV10-3, the J call TRBJ1-6; 10 bases line up with TRBD1. CDR1 is ENHRY, CDR2 SYGVKD, per germline. J was trimmed by 9 bases and V by 6 bases; bases with no gene match: 5. The CDR3 consists of 14 residues.

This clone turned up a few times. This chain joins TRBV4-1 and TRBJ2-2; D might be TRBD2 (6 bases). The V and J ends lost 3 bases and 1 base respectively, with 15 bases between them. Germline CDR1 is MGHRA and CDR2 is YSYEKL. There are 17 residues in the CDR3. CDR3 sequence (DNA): TGCGCCAGCAGCCACCACACAGCGGGCCTGAACACCGGGGAGCTGTTTTTT. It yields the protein CASSHHTAGLNTGELFF.

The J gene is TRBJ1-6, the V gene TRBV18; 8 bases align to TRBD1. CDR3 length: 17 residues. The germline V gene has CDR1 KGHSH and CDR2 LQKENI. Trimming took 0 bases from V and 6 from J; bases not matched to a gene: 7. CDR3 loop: CASSPPGQGAFNSPLHF. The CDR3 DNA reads TGTGCCAGCTCACCACCGGGGCAGGGGGCTTTTAATTCACCCCTCCACTTT. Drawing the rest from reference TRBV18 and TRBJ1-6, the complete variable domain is NAGVMQNPRHLVRRRGQEARLRCSPMKGHSHVYWYRQLPEEGLKFMVYLQKENIIDESGMPKERFSAEFPKEGPSILRIQQVVRGDSAAYFCASSPPGQGAFNSPLHFGNGTRLTVT.

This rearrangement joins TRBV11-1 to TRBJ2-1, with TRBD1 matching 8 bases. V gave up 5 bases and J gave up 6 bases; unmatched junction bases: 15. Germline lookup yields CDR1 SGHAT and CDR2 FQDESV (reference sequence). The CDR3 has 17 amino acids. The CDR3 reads CASSPRQGNLASNEQFF. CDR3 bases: TGTGCCAGCAGCCCGAGACAGGGGAACCTGGCCTCCAATGAGCAGTTCTTC.